A selection of T cell receptor beta chains follows, all from one sample in a study of T-cell reconstitution after alpha-beta-depleted transplantation in children. MiXCR, run by TCRdb on the PCR reads, gives a single entry per CDR3 protein. The sample shows roughly 120,000 distinct CDR3 sequences, about 9.3% of them seen only once. Sequences were derived from PBMCs, sampled before TCRalphabeta/CD19-depleted stem cell transplant. Receptors originate from a boy between 2 and 10 years old with acute lymphoblastic leukemia, due to receive a stem cell transplant. CDR3s include the opening cysteine and the closing phenylalanine or tryptophan. The order of the fields is V gene, D gene, clone size, J gene, CDR3 protein, CDR3 DNA. The D gene is left open where the match is weak. Clone size is given for some rows only: seen once, a few or many times, or a class if the clone is expanded.

V gene: TRBV10-3
D gene: TRBD2
clone size: many
J gene: TRBJ2-7
CDR3 protein: CAISGLAGWDEQYF
CDR3 DNA: TGTGCCATCAGCGGACTAGCGGGATGGGACGAGCAGTACTTC

V gene: TRBV6-1
D gene: TRBD2
clone size: many
J gene: TRBJ2-7
CDR3 protein: CASSDLGAGGSYEQYF
CDR3 DNA: TGTGCCAGCAGTGACTTGGGAGCGGGAGGCTCCTACGAGCAGTACTTC

V gene: TRBV15
D gene: -
clone size: few
J gene: TRBJ1-2
CDR3 protein: CATSRDRGRLEYGYTF
CDR3 DNA: TGTGCCACCAGCAGAGATCGTGGCCGGTTGGAGTATGGCTACACCTTC

V gene: TRBV12-3/TRBV12-4
D gene: -
clone size: many
J gene: TRBJ2-2
CDR3 protein: CASVHFGESNTGELFF
CDR3 DNA: TGTGCCAGCGTCCACTTTGGGGAGTCGAACACCGGGGAGCTGTTTTTT

V gene: TRBV5-5
D gene: TRBD2
clone size: -
J gene: TRBJ2-3
CDR3 protein: CASSLNLAVTDTQYF
CDR3 DNA: TGTGCCAGCAGCTTGAACCTAGCGGTTACAGATACGCAGTATTTT

V gene: TRBV18
D gene: TRBD2
clone size: -
J gene: TRBJ2-2
CDR3 protein: CASSPRLTGLAPTGELFF
CDR3 DNA: TGTGCCAGCTCACCACGCCTAACGGGACTAGCGCCCACCGGGGAGCTGTTTTTT

V gene: TRBV12-3/TRBV12-4
D gene: TRBD2
clone size: -
J gene: TRBJ2-7
CDR3 protein: CASRRAGGTYYEQYF
CDR3 DNA: TGTGCCAGCAGACGAGCGGGAGGCACCTACTACGAGCAGTACTTC

V gene: TRBV7-2
D gene: -
clone size: few
J gene: TRBJ1-2
CDR3 protein: CASSPVGVDGYTF
CDR3 DNA: TGTGCCAGCAGCCCCGTCGGGGTCGACGGCTACACCTTC

V gene: TRBV7-2
D gene: -
clone size: few
J gene: TRBJ1-1
CDR3 protein: CASSLLTLNTEAFF
CDR3 DNA: TGTGCCAGCAGCTTACTAACGCTGAACACTGAAGCTTTCTTT

V gene: TRBV5-1
D gene: -
clone size: few
J gene: TRBJ1-2
CDR3 protein: CASSLRQDLGYTF
CDR3 DNA: TGCGCCAGCAGCTTACGACAGGACTTAGGCTACACCTTC

V gene: TRBV12-3/TRBV12-4
D gene: -
clone size: few
J gene: TRBJ2-2
CDR3 protein: CASMSGSWDTGELFF
CDR3 DNA: TGTGCCAGCATGTCGGGGTCCTGGGACACCGGGGAGCTGTTTTTT

V gene: TRBV6-1
D gene: -
clone size: once
J gene: TRBJ2-3
CDR3 protein: CASSPQIMSTDTQYF
CDR3 DNA: TGTGCCAGCAGTCCCCAGATTATGAGCACAGATACGCAGTATTTT

V gene: TRBV30
D gene: TRBD2
clone size: -
J gene: TRBJ2-7
CDR3 protein: CAWSVGGVYEQYF
CDR3 DNA: TGTGCCTGGAGTGTGGGAGGGGTATACGAGCAGTACTTC

V gene: TRBV6-5
D gene: -
clone size: -
J gene: TRBJ2-1
CDR3 protein: CASSSSGRLSTENEQFF
CDR3 DNA: -

V gene: TRBV20-1
D gene: TRBD2
clone size: -
J gene: TRBJ2-1
CDR3 protein: CSALGLAGSYNEQFF
CDR3 DNA: TGCAGTGCCCTAGGGCTAGCGGGCAGCTACAATGAGCAGTTCTTC

V gene: TRBV4-2
D gene: -
clone size: many
J gene: TRBJ1-4
CDR3 protein: CASSQAVLFTDNEKLFF
CDR3 DNA: TGTGCCAGCAGCCAAGCGGTTCTTTTTACAGATAATGAAAAACTGTTTTTT

V gene: TRBV19
D gene: -
clone size: -
J gene: TRBJ2-3
CDR3 protein: CASSWRGDTDTQYF
CDR3 DNA: TGTGCCAGTAGTTGGAGGGGGGATACAGATACGCAGTATTTT

V gene: TRBV11-2
D gene: TRBD2
clone size: -
J gene: TRBJ2-2
CDR3 protein: CASSGYSGTSGSLVTGELFF
CDR3 DNA: TGTGCCAGCAGCGGTTACTCCGGGACTAGCGGGAGTCTTGTCACCGGGGAGCTGTTTTTT

V gene: TRBV29-1
D gene: TRBD2
clone size: medium-sized
J gene: TRBJ2-7
CDR3 protein: CSVERGEGYEQYF
CDR3 DNA: TGCAGCGTTGAGCGGGGGGAGGGCTACGAGCAGTACTTC

V gene: TRBV5-1
D gene: -
clone size: -
J gene: TRBJ2-3
CDR3 protein: CASSLDGPPTQYF
CDR3 DNA: TGCGCCAGCAGCTTGGACGGACCCCCAACGCAGTATTTT

V gene: TRBV20-1
D gene: TRBD2
clone size: many
J gene: TRBJ2-7
CDR3 protein: CSAHRTSGSEQYF
CDR3 DNA: TGCAGTGCTCACCGGACTAGCGGGAGCGAGCAGTACTTC

V gene: TRBV7-2
D gene: -
clone size: -
J gene: TRBJ2-7
CDR3 protein: CASSSYSNSYEQYF
CDR3 DNA: TGTGCCAGCAGCTCTTACTCGAATTCCTACGAGCAGTACTTC

V gene: TRBV5-1
D gene: -
clone size: -
J gene: TRBJ1-1
CDR3 protein: CASSFSRATEAFF
CDR3 DNA: TGCGCCAGCAGCTTCTCCAGGGCCACTGAAGCTTTCTTT

V gene: TRBV5-1
D gene: -
clone size: few
J gene: TRBJ2-1
CDR3 protein: CASSPAGMSSYNEQFF
CDR3 DNA: TGCGCCAGCAGCCCCGCCGGGATGAGCTCCTACAATGAGCAGTTCTTC

V gene: TRBV20-1
D gene: TRBD1
clone size: few
J gene: TRBJ2-2
CDR3 protein: CSARDFQGADTGELFF
CDR3 DNA: TGCAGTGCTAGAGATTTTCAGGGGGCCGACACCGGGGAGCTGTTTTTT

V gene: TRBV5-1
D gene: TRBD1
clone size: -
J gene: TRBJ2-1
CDR3 protein: CASSSIQGALNEQFF
CDR3 DNA: TGCGCCAGCAGCTCGATACAGGGGGCTCTCAATGAGCAGTTCTTC

V gene: TRBV10-3
D gene: -
clone size: few
J gene: TRBJ1-1
CDR3 protein: CAIMGGPGGEAFF
CDR3 DNA: TGTGCCATCATGGGGGGACCCGGTGGTGAAGCTTTCTTT

V gene: TRBV20-1
D gene: TRBD2
clone size: many
J gene: TRBJ2-3
CDR3 protein: CSGRLAGGTDTQYF
CDR3 DNA: TGCAGTGGGCGACTAGCGGGAGGGACAGATACGCAGTATTTT

V gene: TRBV18
D gene: -
clone size: -
J gene: TRBJ1-1
CDR3 protein: CASSPEIMNTEAFF
CDR3 DNA: TGTGCCAGCTCACCAGAGATTATGAACACTGAAGCTTTCTTT

V gene: TRBV5-5
D gene: -
clone size: -
J gene: TRBJ2-1
CDR3 protein: CASSGALSSYNEQFF
CDR3 DNA: TGTGCCAGCAGCGGGGCCTTGAGCTCCTACAATGAGCAGTTCTTC

V gene: TRBV12-3/TRBV12-4
D gene: -
clone size: few
J gene: TRBJ1-1
CDR3 protein: CASSFQGVSAFF
CDR3 DNA: TGTGCCAGCAGTTTCCAGGGAGTTAGTGCTTTCTTT

V gene: TRBV20-1
D gene: TRBD1
clone size: -
J gene: TRBJ2-1
CDR3 protein: CSARVTGNRNEQFF
CDR3 DNA: TGCAGTGCGCGAGTGACAGGGAATAGAAATGAGCAGTTCTTC

V gene: TRBV11-2
D gene: -
clone size: few
J gene: TRBJ2-1
CDR3 protein: CASSLRPAGPQTYNEQFF
CDR3 DNA: TGTGCCAGCAGCTTACGTCCCGCCGGGCCTCAAACTTACAATGAGCAGTTCTTC

V gene: TRBV12-3/TRBV12-4
D gene: -
clone size: -
J gene: TRBJ2-4
CDR3 protein: CASSRAGQIAKNIQYF
CDR3 DNA: TGTGCCAGCAGCCGGGCGGGTCAAATAGCCAAAAACATTCAGTACTTC

V gene: TRBV2
D gene: -
clone size: few
J gene: TRBJ2-7
CDR3 protein: CASSGHMSEQYF
CDR3 DNA: TGTGCCAGCAGTGGACATATGAGCGAGCAGTACTTC

V gene: TRBV6-1
D gene: -
clone size: -
J gene: TRBJ2-3
CDR3 protein: CASSEALPGPDTQYF
CDR3 DNA: TGTGCCAGCAGTGAAGCGCTTCCGGGGCCAGATACGCAGTATTTT

V gene: TRBV4-1
D gene: -
clone size: -
J gene: TRBJ2-6
CDR3 protein: CASSQGRANVLTF
CDR3 DNA: TGCGCCAGCAGCCAAGGGCGCGCCAACGTCCTGACTTTC